Listed below are T cell receptor beta chains from one sample, sequenced in a study of CD8 T cells in ankylosing spondylitis. TCRdb called the 5' RACE reads again in MiXCR, with one record for every CDR3 protein. This table holds about 500,000 distinct CDR3 sequences, roughly 5% found once. Material for sequencing was blood, either unsorted or a sorted T cell fraction (not recorded which). All receptors derive from a male donor with ankylosing spondylitis. Each CDR3 is given with its conserved first and last residue. D genes are given only for firm matches. Clone size is shown for a subset of rows, as once, few, many or a class of expanded clone.

D	size	V	J	CDR3	DNA
.	many	TRBV4-3	TRBJ1-2	CASIQDRGSPGGYTF	TGCGCCAGCATCCAAGACCGGGGGTCCCCGGGGGGCTACACCTTC
.	many	TRBV10-3	TRBJ2-7	CAISESGPSYEQYF	TGTGCCATCAGTGAGTCTGGGCCCTCCTACGAGCAGTACTTC
.	many	TRBV5-1	TRBJ2-3	CASSGATSTDTQYF	TGCGCCAGCAGCGGAGCGACCTCCACAGATACGCAGTATTTT
.	many	TRBV12-3/TRBV12-4	TRBJ2-1	CASTLGGGRDEQFF	TGTGCCAGCACCCTAGGGGGGGGAAGAGATGAGCAGTTCTTC
.	many	TRBV7-9	TRBJ1-2	CASMALILYGYTF	TGTGCCAGCATGGCGCTCATCTTATATGGCTACACCTTC
TRBD2	many	TRBV28	TRBJ2-1	CASSPGLVRHLQFF	TGTGCCAGTTCGCCGGGACTAGTTCGCCACCTGCAGTTCTTC
TRBD1	many	TRBV5-5	TRBJ1-1	CASTRTGGLTEAFF	TGTGCCAGCACCAGGACAGGGGGCTTGACTGAAGCTTTCTTT
.	many	TRBV7-2	TRBJ2-7	CASSPRSGFEQYF	TGTGCCAGCAGCCCACGGAGCGGGTTCGAGCAGTACTTC
.	many	TRBV7-9	TRBJ2-7	CAGEDRSTYEQYF	TGTGCCGGGGAGGACAGGTCTACCTACGAGCAGTACTTC
.	many	TRBV6-5	TRBJ1-2	CASSFLRGGFYGYTF	TGTGCCAGCAGTTTCCTTCGAGGGGGATTCTATGGCTACACCTTC
TRBD2	many	TRBV28	TRBJ2-7	CASRRLSGSISYEQYF	TGTGCCAGCAGGCGACTTAGCGGGAGCATCTCCTACGAGCAGTACTTC
.	many	TRBV9	TRBJ1-1	CASSSSVRGNTEAFF	TGTGCCAGCAGCTCAAGCGTCAGGGGGAACACTGAAGCTTTCTTT
.	many	TRBV20-1	TRBJ1-5	CSAGRGAQPQHF	TGCAGTGCTGGCCGGGGGGCTCAGCCCCAGCATTTT
TRBD1	.	TRBV18	TRBJ1-2	CASSPLGTANYGYTF	TGTGCCAGCTCACCCCTTGGGACAGCTAACTATGGCTACACCTTC
.	many	TRBV6-2/TRBV6-3	TRBJ2-7	CASSYSMGEQYF	TGTGCCAGCAGTTACTCGATGGGCGAGCAGTACTTC
.	many	TRBV2	TRBJ2-1	CASMPESSYNEQFF	TGTGCCAGCATGCCAGAGAGCTCCTACAATGAGCAGTTCTTC
.	many	TRBV7-2	TRBJ1-2	CAWSNWNYGYTF	TGTGCCTGGTCTAATTGGAACTATGGCTACACCTTC
.	many	TRBV11-2	TRBJ1-2	CASSLESQGYYGYTF	TGTGCCAGCAGCTTAGAGTCCCAGGGGTACTATGGCTACACCTTC
TRBD2	once	TRBV11-2	TRBJ2-1	CASSLGTSGYYNEQFF	TGTGCCAGCAGCTTAGGTACTAGCGGATACTACAATGAGCAGTTCTTC
TRBD1	few	TRBV27	TRBJ2-6	CASSRRDRGDSGANVLTF	TGTGCCAGCAGTCGTCGGGACAGGGGGGATTCTGGGGCCAACGTCCTGACTTTC
TRBD2	many	TRBV20-1	TRBJ2-1	CSADLLAGTNEQFF	TGCAGTGCTGACCTACTAGCGGGGACCAATGAGCAGTTCTTC
.	many	TRBV6-1	TRBJ1-2	CAIPGTWNYGYTF	TGTGCCATCCCCGGGACGTGGAACTATGGCTACACCTTC
.	many	TRBV20-1	TRBJ1-5	CSAIYSNQPQHF	TGCAGTGCCATATATAGCAATCAGCCCCAGCATTTT
TRBD2	.	TRBV27	TRBJ2-3	CASSTTPRERSTDTQYF	TGTGCCAGCAGTACTACCCCGCGGGAGCGGTCCACAGATACGCAGTATTTT
.	many	TRBV20-1	TRBJ2-7	CSATRRDHTYEQYF	TGCAGTGCTACCCGGAGGGACCACACCTACGAGCAGTACTTC
.	many	TRBV4-2	TRBJ2-7	CASSQEPQPISYEQYF	TGTGCCAGCAGCCAAGAGCCCCAACCGATCTCCTACGAGCAGTACTTC
TRBD1	few	TRBV15	TRBJ2-2	CATSRGDRVGTGELFF	TGTGCCACCAGCAGAGGCGACAGGGTTGGGACCGGGGAGCTGTTTTTT
TRBD2	many	TRBV7-2	TRBJ2-3	CASSKGLAGGRDTQYF	TGTGCCAGCAGCAAGGGACTAGCGGGAGGACGAGATACGCAGTATTTT
.	many	TRBV5-6	TRBJ2-7	CASSLVLGQRSREQYF	TGTGCCAGCAGCTTGGTTTTGGGACAAAGATCTAGGGAGCAGTACTTC
.	many	TRBV20-1	TRBJ2-4	CSALGGNIQYF	TGCAGTGCGCTAGGCGGAAACATTCAGTACTTC
.	many	TRBV28	TRBJ2-1	CASSWTYQGTFF	TGTGCCAGCAGTTGGACCTATCAGGGCACGTTCTTC
TRBD1	few	TRBV29-1	TRBJ1-1	CSVEIQGILEAFF	TGCAGCGTTGAGATACAGGGGATCCTTGAAGCTTTCTTT
.	many	TRBV20-1	TRBJ2-3	CSALPYGTDTQYF	TGCAGTGCTCTTCCTTATGGAACAGATACGCAGTATTTT
.	many	TRBV6-5	TRBJ2-3	CASIKLGPGGPTDTQYF	TGTGCCAGCATTAAACTTGGCCCTGGCGGACCCACAGATACGCAGTATTTT
.	many	TRBV20-1	TRBJ2-7	CSAIPRGNYYEQYF	TGCAGTGCTATCCCACGGGGCAACTACTACGAGCAGTACTTC
.	many	TRBV20-1	TRBJ1-1	CSAREDENTEAFF	TGCAGTGCTAGAGAAGACGAGAACACTGAAGCTTTCTTT
.	few	TRBV2	TRBJ2-5	CATASFQETQYF	TGTGCCACCGCGTCATTCCAAGAGACCCAGTACTTC
TRBD1	few	TRBV5-1	TRBJ2-1	CASSKGQGADEQFF	TGCGCCAGCAGCAAGGGCCAGGGGGCGGATGAGCAGTTCTTC
.	many	TRBV24-1	TRBJ1-1	CATSTGMNTEAFF	TGTGCCACCAGTACAGGAATGAACACTGAAGCTTTCTTT
.	many	TRBV15	TRBJ1-1	CATSRDWNTEAFF	TGTGCCACCAGCAGAGATTGGAACACTGAAGCTTTCTTT